The text below deals with one T cell receptor (beta chain). Reverse transcription of roughly 0.5 to 1 ug RNA used random hexamers. TCRdb called the immunoSEQ multiplex PCR reads again in MiXCR, with one record for every CDR3 protein. The sample lists roughly 200,000 distinct CDR3 sequences, approximately 93% occurring once. These data are taken from a study of CD8 T cells in Susac syndrome. This CDR3 is built from 13 residues. Trimming took 2 bases from V and 8 from J, leaving 10 bases between them. The germline gives CDR1 MNHNY, CDR2 SVGAGI (reference sequence). The rearrangement joins TRBV6-6 to TRBJ1-5; no clear D gene. The receptor was derived from a human donor in good health. Sequenced material: CD4+ T cells from PBMCs. In DNA, the CDR3 is TGTGCCAGCAGTTACAGGCGGGAGGAGCCCCAGCATTTT. Translating it yields CASSYRREEPQHF.